This record concerns one T cell receptor (beta chain) sequence. Its antigen remains unidentified. Qualities for individual bases were not recorded, and no much larger clone is one base off. Preparation of the library involved the immunoSEQ multiplex PCR assay. For the multiplex PCR, a mixture combining 60 forward primers for TCR Vbeta segments and 13 reverse primers for TCR Jbeta segments was used. The CDR3 region of rearranged TCR beta genes was amplified from genomic DNA by a multiplex PCR assay. The Illumina HiSeq System was used to sequence the amplified TCR beta libraries as 87-base-pair reads. Under the source paper's analysis protocol: A later analysis counted about 80 million unique TCR beta chains across the 550 to 700 repertoires, and some 11 million of these chains were shared by at least two donors. To remove PCR and sequencing errors, raw reads were error-corrected and collapsed into unique sequences using a nearest-neighbor algorithm that merged closely related sequences. CDR3 sequences were aligned to IMGT reference sequences to assign V, D and J gene segments. For a sequence to be retained, a match of at least six nucleotides to both a V gene segment and a J gene segment was required. Rearrangements were classified as productive when the CDR3 lacked stop codons and remained in frame with V and J, and all other rearrangements were classified as non-productive. Following IMGT convention, CDR3 was defined as the stretch from the second conserved V-encoded cysteine up to the conserved J-encoded phenylalanine. Sequences without an unambiguous match to a single V gene segment were excluded from the earlier analysis of approximately 600 of the donors. An earlier analysis of 587 of the donors called V segments functional above 56.7% productive rearrangements and segregating when the between-donor standard deviation exceeded 5%. A statistical classification framework was developed to diagnose cytomegalovirus status using the catalog of TCR beta chain sequences. In a later analysis, V and J genes were assigned by comparing TCR nucleotide sequences against IMGT/GENE-DB human TR gene sequences. In a later analysis, CDR3 sequences and most-parsimonious VDJ recombination scenarios were assigned using the TCRdist pipeline. In a later analysis, each TCR beta chain was defined by its CDR3 amino acid sequence together with its V-gene family, and reads lacking a unique V-gene family were excluded. To address suspected cross-contamination and a sequencing artifact, a later analysis removed a few hundred highly shared, low-generation-probability nucleotide sequences. A later analysis calculated a clonal expansion index for each public chain from normalized within-repertoire ranks of inferred template counts. In a later analysis, generation probabilities were computed with a VDJ recombination model fitted to out-of-frame rearrangements, and the resulting probabilities were checked against IGoR. In a later analysis, hypergeometric tests were used to score TCR-TCR, TCR-HLA and TCR-CMV co-occurrence, with a repertoire-size bias correction applied to TCR pairs. A later analysis estimated false discovery rates by permuting HLA or CMV assignments 20 times. A later analysis grouped co-occurring TCRs with DBSCAN, adding TCRdist sequence similarity when clustering within HLA-allele-positive subsets. Repertoires with fewer than 30,000 or more than 120,000 public chains, plus five repertoires with anomalous nucleotide sharing, were excluded from co-occurrence clustering. TCRdb mirrors the immuneACCESS table, restricted to in-frame sequences. Some clones are absent from its copies; in checked studies, under half trace to an unresolved V gene, and the reason for the others is unknown. V, J and clone size derive from that table, while D and trimming were established from the DNA sequence. The sample records approximately 70,000 clones, about two thirds of which are singletons. The ten largest make up 9.5% to 13% of the sample.

This record comes from a study of cytomegalovirus exposure and HLA in healthy donors (dated by TCRdb to the late 2010s). Turning to the overall study: An earlier analysis of roughly 570 of the donors reported about 300 Gb of sequence data and around 120 million unique TCR beta sequences obtained from approximately 180 million T cells. Around 300 gigabases of sequencing data and approximately 85 million unique TCR sequences were included in an early release covering around 600 HLA-typed donors. Of the 398 genotyped donors, 65% to 90% fell in the genetic ancestry cluster associated with self-reported Caucasian donors. The study was designed to test whether signatures of past pathogen exposure could be identified by cataloging public T cell receptors. The T cell repertoires of 666 subjects were profiled by immunosequencing and related to cytomegalovirus serostatus. Along with the approximately 700-subject first cohort, a separate validation cohort of 120 different subjects was used. To predict cytomegalovirus infection status, the study combined high-throughput TCR immunosequencing, statistical association of individual TCRs with disease status, and machine learning. To study patterns of TCR occurrence, a later analysis re-analyzed previously published TCR beta repertoires from around 700 donors and added high-resolution HLA genotyping. Rather than using new phenotypic data, the later analysis identified candidate immune exposures from TCR beta sequences and from how often those sequences occurred across donors. To decide whether each TCR beta V gene segment behaved as functional or pseudogenic, an earlier analysis of approximately 590 of the donors relied on high-throughput TCR beta sequencing. Donor age, sex, ethnicity and CMV serostatus were compiled alongside the repertoire data. A later genetic analysis took genome-wide SNP genotypes for 398 of the 666 donors and used that subset as a discovery cohort. All discovery cohort repertoires had been generated on a single sequencing platform. Class I and class II HLA loci were covered by the typing at four-digit resolution. The number of typed donors differed by locus: roughly 620-640 for A, B, C, DRB1 and DQB1; 500 to 550 for DQA1; approximately 600 for DPA1; and around 470 for DPB1. Roughly five DR-DQ haplotypes were handled as single units for association and clustering because linkage in the cohort was strong. Among a few hundred genotyped donors of the cohort, an average of 235,054 unique TCR beta nucleotide sequences were sequenced per donor, approximately 20% of them non-productive. Broader findings and caveats from the paper: A later analysis found that HLA-associated TCR beta chains were more clonally expanded and had lower generation probabilities than equally common non-associated chains. When HLA alleles, especially DR and DQ, strongly co-occurred, TCR associations were difficult to assign to individual alleles. In an earlier analysis of about 600 of the donors, most TCR beta V segments appeared in productive rearrangements about 87% or about 30% of the time, broadly matching IMGT annotations. Correlated functional status among segregating V segments might reflect linkage disequilibrium, but an unknown experimental factor could not be ruled out. In both the original and validation cohorts, the classifier was reported to diagnose cytomegalovirus status with high specificity and sensitivity. In a later analysis, some 17,000 TCR beta sequences were associated with specific HLA alleles at a false discovery rate of 0.05. Presence/absence analyses assumed roughly uniform sequencing depth across donors, an assumption that may not hold. A later analysis found that most CMV-associated TCR beta chains appeared HLA-restricted, with HLA associations seemingly driven largely by CMV exposure. The only immune exposure information available for the cohort was CMV serostatus. A group of highly shared sequence variants was considered likely to be a technical artifact of the sequencing pipeline. Compared with the 666-donor mean, donors in an Asian-associated ancestry cluster had fewer N-insertions in productive TCRs, according to a later genetic analysis. A further reported finding was that TCR beta sequences accurately predicted the HLA-A and HLA-B alleles for most subjects in the first cohort. Most TCR sequences were seen in very few donors, while some public TCRs were found in many individuals. Because some donors lacked HLA typing at each locus, the association tests relied only on the typed subset. In a later analysis, several top co-occurrence clusters were reported to appear linked to parvovirus B19, influenza, CMV and Epstein-Barr virus. A few of the identified cytomegalovirus-associated TCR beta chains were confirmed in vitro to be specific for cytomegalovirus antigens. A later analysis found that TCR association rates varied across HLA loci, with DRB1 alleles showing the most associated TCRs and HLA-C alleles the fewest. According to the authors, the approach could potentially be generalized to other disease states and immunological phenotypes. In a later genetic analysis, a missense DCLRE1C variant was associated with V-gene and J-gene trimming of TCR beta chains, and the association was replicated in an independent cohort. The cohort was sequenced for TCR beta chains only, and without alpha or paired-chain data the features that could be detected were limited. Some IMGT-functional V segments, including TRBV6-2 and TRBV6-3, could not be distinguished by the 87-base-pair reads and were therefore excluded. The study gave a list of 150 to 200 TCR beta chains associated with cytomegalovirus. Because counts were too low, 15 to 20 rarely observed V segments, including chromosome 9 orphons, were left out of the earlier analysis of a few hundred of the donors.

Relative to germline, V is 4 bases shorter and J is 0 bases shorter, with 6 bases between their ends. The germline V gene specifies SGHDN as CDR1 and FVKESK as CDR2. Its CDR3 holds 13 amino acids, cysteine through phenylalanine. Here the CDR3 DNA is all that survives: 39 bases in frame from base 1. In total, approximately 690 healthy bone marrow donors made up the cohort. At the time of sampling, every cohort member was nominally healthy, though immune exposures that went unrecorded were likely present. The donor was CMV seropositive and was included in the group of 270 or so seropositive cohort members. Each donor provided a peripheral blood sample, and peripheral blood mononuclear cells were used for TCR beta sequencing. The Qiagen DNeasy Blood Extraction Kit was used to extract genomic DNA from the blood cell samples.

The receptor comes from a woman between 35 and 50 years old in good health and CMV-seropositive. The material sequenced was PBMCs. The sequence joins TRBV14 to TRBJ1-1; TRBD1 could be the D gene, as 5 bases match. CDR3 loop: CASSRQLNTEAFF. The base sequence is TGTGCCAGCAGCCGACAGCTGAACACTGAAGCTTTCTTT.